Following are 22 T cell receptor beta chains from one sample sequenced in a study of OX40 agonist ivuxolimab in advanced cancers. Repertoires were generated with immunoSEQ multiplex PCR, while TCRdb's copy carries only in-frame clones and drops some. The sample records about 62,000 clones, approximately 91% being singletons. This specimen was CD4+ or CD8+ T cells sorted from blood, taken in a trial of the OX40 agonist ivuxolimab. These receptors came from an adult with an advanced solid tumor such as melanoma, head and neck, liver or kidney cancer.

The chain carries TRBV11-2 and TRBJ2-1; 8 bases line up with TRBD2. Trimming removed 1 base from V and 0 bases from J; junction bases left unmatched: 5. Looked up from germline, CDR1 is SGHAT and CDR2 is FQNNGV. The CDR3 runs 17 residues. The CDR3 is CASSLATGTSSYNEQFF. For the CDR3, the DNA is TGTGCCAGCAGCTTAGCTACCGGGACTAGCTCCTACAATGAGCAGTTCTTC.

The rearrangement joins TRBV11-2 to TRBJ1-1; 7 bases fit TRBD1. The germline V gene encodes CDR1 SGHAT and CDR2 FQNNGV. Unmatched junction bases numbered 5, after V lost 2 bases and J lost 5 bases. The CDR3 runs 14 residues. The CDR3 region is CASSLNDRATEAFF. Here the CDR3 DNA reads TGTGCCAGCAGCTTAAACGACAGGGCAACTGAAGCTTTCTTT.

The CDR3 DNA sequence: TGTGCCAGCATAACAAGACGCTACGAGCAGTACTTC. Protein product: CASITRRYEQYF. This chain joins TRBV7-9 and TRBJ2-7; D not certain. This CDR3 spans 12 amino acids. Trimming removed 7 bases from V and 3 bases from J, with 10 bases in between. Looked up from germline, CDR1 is SEHNR and CDR2 is FQNEAQ (reference sequence).

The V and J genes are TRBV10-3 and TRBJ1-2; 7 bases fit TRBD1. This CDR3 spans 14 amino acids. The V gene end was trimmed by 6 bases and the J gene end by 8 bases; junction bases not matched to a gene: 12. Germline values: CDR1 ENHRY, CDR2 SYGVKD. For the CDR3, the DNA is TGTGCCATCAGAGATTCTCAGGGGGTCGGCGGCTACACCTTC. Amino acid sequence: CAIRDSQGVGGYTF.

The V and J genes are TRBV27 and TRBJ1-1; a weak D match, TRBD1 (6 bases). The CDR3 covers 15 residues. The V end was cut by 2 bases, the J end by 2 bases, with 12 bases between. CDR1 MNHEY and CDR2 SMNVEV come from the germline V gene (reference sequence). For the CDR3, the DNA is TGTGCCAGCAGTTTACAAACAGGGCTAAACACTGAAGCTTTCTTT. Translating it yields CASSLQTGLNTEAFF.

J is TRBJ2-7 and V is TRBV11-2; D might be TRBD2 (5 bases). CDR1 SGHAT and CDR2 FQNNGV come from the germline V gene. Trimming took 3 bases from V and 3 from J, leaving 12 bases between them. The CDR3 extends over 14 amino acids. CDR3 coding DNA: TGTGCCAGCAGCTTTTCAGCGGCAAGCTACGAGCAGTACTTC. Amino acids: CASSFSAASYEQYF.

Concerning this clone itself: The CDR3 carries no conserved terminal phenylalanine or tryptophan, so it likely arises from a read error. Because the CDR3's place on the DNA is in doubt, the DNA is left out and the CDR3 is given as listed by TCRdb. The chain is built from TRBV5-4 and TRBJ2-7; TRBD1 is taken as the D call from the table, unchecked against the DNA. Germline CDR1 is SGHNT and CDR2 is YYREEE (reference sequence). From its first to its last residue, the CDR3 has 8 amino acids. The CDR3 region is CASSPGTI.

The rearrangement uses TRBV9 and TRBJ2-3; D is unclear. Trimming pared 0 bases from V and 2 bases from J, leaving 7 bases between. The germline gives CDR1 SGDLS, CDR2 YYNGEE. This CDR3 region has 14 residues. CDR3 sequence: CASSVGGDTDTQYF. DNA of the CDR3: TGTGCCAGCAGCGTAGGAGGAGACACAGATACGCAGTATTTT.

The DNA for the CDR3 is TGTGCCAGCAGCTTAGAGGGGGTTGGATCTAGAAAACTGTTTTTT. This encodes CASSLEGVGSRKLFF. J is TRBJ1-4 and V is TRBV7-6, with D perhaps matching TRBD1 (6 bases). V was cut by 1 base and J by 10 bases, with 16 bases left in between. The CDR3 is 15 amino acids. Per the germline V gene, CDR1 is SGHVS and CDR2 is FNYEAQ.

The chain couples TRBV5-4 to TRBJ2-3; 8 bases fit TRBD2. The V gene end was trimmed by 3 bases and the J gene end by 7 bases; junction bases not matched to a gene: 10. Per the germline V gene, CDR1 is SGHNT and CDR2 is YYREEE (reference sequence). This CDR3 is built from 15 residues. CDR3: CASSSRVSGSYTQYF. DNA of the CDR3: TGTGCCAGCAGCTCCCGGGTAAGCGGGAGTTATACGCAGTATTTT.

The CDR3 region is CASSRGSSFEQFF. The CDR3, as DNA: TGTGCCAGCAGCCGCGGGTCTAGCTTCGAGCAGTTCTTC. The chain carries TRBV4-2 and TRBJ2-1; a possible D gene is TRBD2 (5 bases). Trimming cost V 4 bases and J 10 bases, with 14 bases left between them. The CDR3 sequence is 13 residues long. CDR1 and CDR2 from the germline V gene are LGHNA and YNFKEQ.

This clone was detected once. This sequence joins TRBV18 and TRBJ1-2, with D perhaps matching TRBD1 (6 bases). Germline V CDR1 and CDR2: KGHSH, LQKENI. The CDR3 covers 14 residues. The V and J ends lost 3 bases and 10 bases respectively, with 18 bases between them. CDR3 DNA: TGTGCCAGCTCACCCCGGGACACGAGCGGACTCTACACCTTC. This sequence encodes CASSPRDTSGLYTF.

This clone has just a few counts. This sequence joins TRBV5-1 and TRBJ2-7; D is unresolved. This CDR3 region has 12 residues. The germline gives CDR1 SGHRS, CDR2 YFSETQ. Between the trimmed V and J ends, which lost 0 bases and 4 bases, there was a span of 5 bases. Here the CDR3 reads CASSLDAYEQYF. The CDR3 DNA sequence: TGCGCCAGCAGCTTGGATGCTTACGAGCAGTACTTC.

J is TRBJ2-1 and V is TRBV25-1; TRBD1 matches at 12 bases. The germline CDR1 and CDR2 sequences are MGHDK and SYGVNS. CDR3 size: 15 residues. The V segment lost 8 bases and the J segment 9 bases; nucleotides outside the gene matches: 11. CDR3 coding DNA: TGTGCCAGCTCTGAACCGGGACAGGGGGCATTTGAGCAGTTCTTC. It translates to CASSEPGQGAFEQFF.

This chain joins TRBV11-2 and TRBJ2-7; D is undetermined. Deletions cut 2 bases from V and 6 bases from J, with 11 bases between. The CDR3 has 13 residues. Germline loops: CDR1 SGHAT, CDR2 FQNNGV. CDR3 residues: CASSLKSPLEQYF. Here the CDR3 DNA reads TGTGCCAGCAGCTTAAAATCTCCCCTCGAGCAGTACTTC.

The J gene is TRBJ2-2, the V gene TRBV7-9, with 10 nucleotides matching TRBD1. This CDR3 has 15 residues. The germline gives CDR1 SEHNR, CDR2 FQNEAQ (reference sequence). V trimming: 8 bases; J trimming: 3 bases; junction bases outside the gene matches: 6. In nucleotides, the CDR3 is TGTGCCAGCTCAGGGACAGGGGTATACACCGGGGAGCTGTTTTTT. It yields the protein CASSGTGVYTGELFF. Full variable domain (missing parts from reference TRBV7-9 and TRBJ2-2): DTGVSQNPRHKITKRGQNVTFRCDPISEHNRLYWYRQTLGQGPEFLTYFQNEAQLEKSRLLSDRFSAERPKGSFSTLEIQRTEQGDSAMYLCASSGTGVYTGELFFGEGSRLTVL.

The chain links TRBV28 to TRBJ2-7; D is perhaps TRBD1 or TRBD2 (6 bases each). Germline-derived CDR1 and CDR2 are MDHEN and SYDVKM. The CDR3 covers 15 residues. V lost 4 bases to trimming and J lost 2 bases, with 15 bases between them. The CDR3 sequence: CASSSPGAGAYEQYF. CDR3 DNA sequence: TGTGCCAGCAGTTCGCCGGGGGCAGGGGCCTACGAGCAGTACTTC. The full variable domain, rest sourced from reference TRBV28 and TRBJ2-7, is DVKVTQSSRYLVKRTGEKVFLECVQDMDHENMFWYRQDPGLGLRLIYFSYDVKMKEKGDIPEGYSVSREKKERFSLILESASTNQTSMYLCASSSPGAGAYEQYFGPGTRLTVT.

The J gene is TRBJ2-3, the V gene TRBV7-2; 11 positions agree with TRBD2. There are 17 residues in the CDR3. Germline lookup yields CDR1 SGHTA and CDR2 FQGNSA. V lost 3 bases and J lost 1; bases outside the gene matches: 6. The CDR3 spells CASSFAPSGRRTDTQYF. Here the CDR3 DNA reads TGTGCCAGCAGCTTCGCCCCTAGCGGGAGGCGCACAGATACGCAGTATTTT.

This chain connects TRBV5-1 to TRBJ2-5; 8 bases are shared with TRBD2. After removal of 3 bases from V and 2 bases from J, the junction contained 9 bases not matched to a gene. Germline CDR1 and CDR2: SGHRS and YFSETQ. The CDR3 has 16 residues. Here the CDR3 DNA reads TGCGCCAGCAGCTCGGAGGGACTAGTCTCTCAAGAGACCCAGTACTTC. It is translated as CASSSEGLVSQETQYF.

CDR3 sequence reads: CASGYGDRDSYEQYF. CDR3 DNA sequence: TGCGCCAGCGGATACGGAGACAGGGACTCCTACGAGCAGTACTTC. The V call is TRBV5-1, the J call TRBJ2-7, with 7 bases that match TRBD1. The CDR3 totals 15 residues. V lost 7 bases and J lost 0; bases outside the gene matches: 10. Germline V gene sequence: CDR1 SGHRS, CDR2 YFSETQ.

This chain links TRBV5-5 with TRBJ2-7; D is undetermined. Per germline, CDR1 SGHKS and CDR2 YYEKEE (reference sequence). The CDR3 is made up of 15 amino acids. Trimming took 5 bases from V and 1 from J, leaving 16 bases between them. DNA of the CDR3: TGTGCCAGCAGAACCGGGCCCTCGAATTCCTACGAGCAGTACTTC. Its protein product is CASRTGPSNSYEQYF. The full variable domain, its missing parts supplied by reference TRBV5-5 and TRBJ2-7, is DAGVTQSPTHLIKTRGQQVTLRCSPISGHKSVSWYQQVLGQGPQFIFQYYEKEERGRGNFPDRFSARQFPNYSSELNVNALLLGDSALYLCASRTGPSNSYEQYFGPGTRLTVT.

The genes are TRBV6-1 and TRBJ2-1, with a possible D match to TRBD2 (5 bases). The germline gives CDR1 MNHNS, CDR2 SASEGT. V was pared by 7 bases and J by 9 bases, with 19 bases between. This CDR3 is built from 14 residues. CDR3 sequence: CASKDSLVVSEQFF. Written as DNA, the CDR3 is TGTGCCAGCAAGGACTCTCTGGTGGTCTCTGAGCAGTTCTTC.